Listed below are T cell receptor beta chains from one sample, sequenced in a study of a mutant IDH1 vaccine in newly diagnosed glioma. These receptors' antigens are unknown. The method was immunoSEQ multiplex PCR; TCRdb's version includes in-frame clones alone and lacks a portion of them. Counted here are 35,000 to 45,000 clones, around 80% occurring once; the ten biggest clones make up around 16%. The sample in question was peripheral blood mononuclear cells (PBMCs), obtained from a glioma patient whose treatment included an IDH1 peptide vaccine. These receptors originate from a woman aged 25 to 39 with glioma. Some clones in this sample may be carry-over from other donors' samples. The CDR3 runs from the conserved cysteine through the conserved F or W. D genes are given only for firm matches.

TGCGCCAGCAGCAGGGACATGGCACTTGGGGAAGCTTTCTTT,CASSRDMALGEAFF,TRBJ1-1,.,TRBV5-1
TGTGCCTGGAGTGGGACGAACTCTGGGGCCAACGTCCTGACTTTC,CAWSGTNSGANVLTF,TRBJ2-6,.,TRBV30
TGTGCCAGCAGCCCCAGGGGCCTGGGGTACACTGAAGCTTTCTTT,CASSPRGLGYTEAFF,TRBJ1-1,.,TRBV28
TGTGCCAGCAGCTTGGGACAGCAAGAGACCCAGTACTTC,CASSLGQQETQYF,TRBJ2-5,.,TRBV5-6
TGTGCCAGCTCACTGCTACAGGGGGCCACAGATACGCAGTATTTT,CASSLLQGATDTQYF,TRBJ2-3,TRBD1,TRBV18
TGTGCCAGCAGCTCCCGGGACGTAGACTACGAGCAGTACTTC,CASSSRDVDYEQYF,TRBJ2-7,.,TRBV11-3
TGTGCCTGGATGGAGCGGGAGCGTCTACAAGAGACCCAGTACTTC,CAWMERERLQETQYF,TRBJ2-5,TRBD2,TRBV30
TGTGCCAGCAGGCCCAGTACTGACCTGAACACTGAAGCTTTCTTT,CASRPSTDLNTEAFF,TRBJ1-1,.,TRBV2
TGTGCCAGCAGCCGAACACTACAGGGAGATGGCTACACCTTC,CASSRTLQGDGYTF,TRBJ1-2,.,TRBV6-5
TGTGCCAGCAGCCTTAGCCCCAGGACAGGGTTCAATCAGCCCCAGCATTTT,CASSLSPRTGFNQPQHF,TRBJ1-5,TRBD1,TRBV5-6
TGTGCCAGCAGCCCAGTGGCGGGCAGAAATACTGAAGCTTTCTTT,CASSPVAGRNTEAFF,TRBJ1-1,.,TRBV5-4
TGCGCCAGCTGCCCGGGAGAGTTAGATGAGCAGTTCTTC,CASCPGELDEQFF,TRBJ2-1,.,TRBV10-2
TGTGCCAGCAGTGAGGGGGACGGGTACTCCTACGAGCAGTACTTC,CASSEGDGYSYEQYF,TRBJ2-7,.,TRBV6-1
TGTGCCAGCAGTTACAGGGCGGGGGGCACAGATACGCAGTATTTT,CASSYRAGGTDTQYF,TRBJ2-3,TRBD2,TRBV6-6